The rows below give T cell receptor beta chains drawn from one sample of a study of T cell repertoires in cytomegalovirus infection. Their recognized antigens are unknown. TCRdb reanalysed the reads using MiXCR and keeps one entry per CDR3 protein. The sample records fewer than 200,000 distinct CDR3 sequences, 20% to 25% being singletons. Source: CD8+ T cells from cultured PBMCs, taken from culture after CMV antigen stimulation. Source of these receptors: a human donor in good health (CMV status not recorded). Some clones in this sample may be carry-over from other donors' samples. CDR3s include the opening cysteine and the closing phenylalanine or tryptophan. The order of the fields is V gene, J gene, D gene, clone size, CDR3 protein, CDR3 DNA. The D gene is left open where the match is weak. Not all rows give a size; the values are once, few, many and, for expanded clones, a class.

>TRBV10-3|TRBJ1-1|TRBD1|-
CAISVGQGPEAFF
TGTGCCATCAGTGTAGGACAGGGGCCTGAAGCTTTCTTT
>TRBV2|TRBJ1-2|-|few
CASSPGGSDGYTF
TGTGCCAGCTCCCCGGGCGGCTCGGATGGCTACACCTTC
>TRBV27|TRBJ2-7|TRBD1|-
CASSSPQRQGLITYEQYF
TGTGCCAGCAGTTCCCCTCAAAGACAGGGCCTGATCACCTACGAGCAGTACTTC
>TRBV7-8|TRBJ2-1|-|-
CASSLDRYRDNEQFF
TGTGCCAGCAGCTTAGACCGTTATCGAGACAATGAGCAGTTCTTC
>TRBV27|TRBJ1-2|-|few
CASSLSWTANYGYTF
TGTGCCAGCAGTTTATCGTGGACAGCCAACTATGGCTACACCTTC
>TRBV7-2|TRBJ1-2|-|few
CASSLSTANYGYTF
TGTGCCAGCAGCTTATCCACAGCTAACTATGGCTACACCTTC
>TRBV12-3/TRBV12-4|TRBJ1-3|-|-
CASRGRDISNSGNTIYF
TGTGCCAGCAGAGGGAGGGACATATCAAACTCTGGAAACACCATATATTTT
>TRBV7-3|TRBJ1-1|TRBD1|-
CASSLRPGQGQQGTEAFF
TGTGCCAGCAGCTTAAGGCCGGGACAGGGCCAACAAGGGACTGAAGCTTTCTTT
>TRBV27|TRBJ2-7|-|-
CASPSILYEQYF
TGTGCCAGCCCTTCTATCCTATACGAGCAGTACTTC
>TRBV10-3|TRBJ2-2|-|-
CAIRSTGPATGELFF
TGTGCCATCAGATCGACAGGTCCGGCAACCGGGGAGCTGTTTTTT
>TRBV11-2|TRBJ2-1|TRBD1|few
CASSPWTGHNEQFF
TGTGCCAGCAGCCCTTGGACAGGACACAATGAGCAGTTCTTC
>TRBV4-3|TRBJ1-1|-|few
CASSQDPTSNTEAFF
TGCGCCAGCAGCCAAGATCCCACCTCGAACACTGAAGCTTTCTTT
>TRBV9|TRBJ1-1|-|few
CASSEGGTEAFF
TGTGCCAGCAGCGAGGGGGGGACTGAAGCTTTCTTT
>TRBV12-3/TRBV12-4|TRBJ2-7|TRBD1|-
CASRTSEGGLEQYF
TGTGCCAGCAGGACGTCGGAAGGGGGCCTCGAGCAGTACTTC
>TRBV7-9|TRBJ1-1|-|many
CASTSKASEAFF
TGTGCCAGCACCTCGAAGGCATCTGAAGCTTTCTTT
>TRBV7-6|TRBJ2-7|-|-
CASSTGGRIYEQYF
TGTGCCAGCAGCACCGGGGGGCGGATATACGAGCAGTACTTC
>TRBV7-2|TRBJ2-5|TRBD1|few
CASSLITGGKTQYF
TGTGCCAGCAGCTTGATAACAGGGGGAAAGACCCAGTACTTC
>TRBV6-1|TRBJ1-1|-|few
CASSELGLNTEAFF
TGTGCCAGCAGTGAATTGGGATTGAACACTGAAGCTTTCTTT
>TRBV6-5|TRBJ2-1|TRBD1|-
CASSYVAGTAYNEQFF
TGTGCCAGCAGTTACGTAGCCGGGACAGCCTACAATGAGCAGTTCTTC
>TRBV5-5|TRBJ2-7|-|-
CASSLVYSTYYEQYF
TGTGCCAGCAGCTTAGTCTACTCAACCTACTACGAGCAGTACTTC
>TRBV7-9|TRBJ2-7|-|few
CASSTSDEQYF
TGTGCCAGCAGCACCTCAGACGAGCAGTACTTC
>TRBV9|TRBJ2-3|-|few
CASSRNKGRSGTDTQYF
TGTGCCAGCAGCCGTAACAAAGGGCGGTCGGGCACAGATACGCAGTATTTT